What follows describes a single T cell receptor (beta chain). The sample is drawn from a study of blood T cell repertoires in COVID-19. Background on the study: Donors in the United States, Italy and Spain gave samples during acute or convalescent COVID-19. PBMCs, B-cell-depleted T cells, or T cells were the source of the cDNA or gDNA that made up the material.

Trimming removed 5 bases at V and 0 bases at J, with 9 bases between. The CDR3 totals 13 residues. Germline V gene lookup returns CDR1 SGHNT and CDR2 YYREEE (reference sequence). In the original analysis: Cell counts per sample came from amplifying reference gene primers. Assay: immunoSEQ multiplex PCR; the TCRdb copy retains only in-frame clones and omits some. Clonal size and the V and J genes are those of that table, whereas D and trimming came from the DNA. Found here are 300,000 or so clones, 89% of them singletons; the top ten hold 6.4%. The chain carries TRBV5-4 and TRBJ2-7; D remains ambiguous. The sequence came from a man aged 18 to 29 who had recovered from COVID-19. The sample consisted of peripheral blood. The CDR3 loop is CASSDSFSYEQYF. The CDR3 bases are TGTGCCAGCAGTGACTCCTTCTCCTACGAGCAGTACTTC.